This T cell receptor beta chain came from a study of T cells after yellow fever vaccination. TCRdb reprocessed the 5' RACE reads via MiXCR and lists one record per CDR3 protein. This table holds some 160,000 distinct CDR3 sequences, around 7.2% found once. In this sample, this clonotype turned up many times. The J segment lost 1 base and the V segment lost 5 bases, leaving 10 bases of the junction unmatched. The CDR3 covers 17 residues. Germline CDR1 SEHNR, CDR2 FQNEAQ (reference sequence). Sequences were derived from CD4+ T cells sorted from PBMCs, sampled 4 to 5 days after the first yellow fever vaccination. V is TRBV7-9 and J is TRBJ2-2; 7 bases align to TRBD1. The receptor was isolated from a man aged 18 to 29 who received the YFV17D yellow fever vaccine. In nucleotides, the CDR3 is TGTGCCAGCAGCCTAATGTCGGGGACAGTGAACACCGGGGAGCTGTTTTTT. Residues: CASSLMSGTVNTGELFF.